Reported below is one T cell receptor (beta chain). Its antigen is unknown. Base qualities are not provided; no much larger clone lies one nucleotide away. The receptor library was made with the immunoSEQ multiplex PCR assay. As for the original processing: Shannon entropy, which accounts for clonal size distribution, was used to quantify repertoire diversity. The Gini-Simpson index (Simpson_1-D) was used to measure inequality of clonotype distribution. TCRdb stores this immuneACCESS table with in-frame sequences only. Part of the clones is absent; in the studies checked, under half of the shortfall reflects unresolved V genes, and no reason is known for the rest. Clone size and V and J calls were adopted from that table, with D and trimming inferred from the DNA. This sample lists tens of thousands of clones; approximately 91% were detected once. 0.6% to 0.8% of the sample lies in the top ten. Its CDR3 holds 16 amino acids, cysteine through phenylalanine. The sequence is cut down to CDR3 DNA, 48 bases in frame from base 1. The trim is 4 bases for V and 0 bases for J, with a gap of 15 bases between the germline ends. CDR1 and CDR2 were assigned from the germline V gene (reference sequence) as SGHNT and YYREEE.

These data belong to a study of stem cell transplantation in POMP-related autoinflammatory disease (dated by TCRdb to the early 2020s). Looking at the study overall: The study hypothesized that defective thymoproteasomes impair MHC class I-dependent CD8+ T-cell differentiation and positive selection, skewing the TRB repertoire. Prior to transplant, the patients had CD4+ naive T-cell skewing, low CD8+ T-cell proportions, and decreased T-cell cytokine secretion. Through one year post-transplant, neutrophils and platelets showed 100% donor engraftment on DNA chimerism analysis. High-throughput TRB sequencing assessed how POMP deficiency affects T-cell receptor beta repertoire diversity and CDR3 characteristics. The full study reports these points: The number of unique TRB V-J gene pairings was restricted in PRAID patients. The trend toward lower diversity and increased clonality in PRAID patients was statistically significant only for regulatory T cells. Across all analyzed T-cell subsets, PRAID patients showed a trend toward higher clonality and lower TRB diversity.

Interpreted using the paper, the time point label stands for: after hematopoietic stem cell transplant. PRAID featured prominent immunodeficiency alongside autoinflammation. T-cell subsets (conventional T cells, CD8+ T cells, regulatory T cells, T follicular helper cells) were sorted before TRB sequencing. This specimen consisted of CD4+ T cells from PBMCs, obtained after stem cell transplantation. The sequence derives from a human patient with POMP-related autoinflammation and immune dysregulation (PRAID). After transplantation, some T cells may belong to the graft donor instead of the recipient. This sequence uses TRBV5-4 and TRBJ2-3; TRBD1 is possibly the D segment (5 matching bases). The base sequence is TGTGCCAGCAGCCCAGATCGGACACCGAGCACAGATACGCAGTATTTT. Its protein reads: CASSPDRTPSTDTQYF.